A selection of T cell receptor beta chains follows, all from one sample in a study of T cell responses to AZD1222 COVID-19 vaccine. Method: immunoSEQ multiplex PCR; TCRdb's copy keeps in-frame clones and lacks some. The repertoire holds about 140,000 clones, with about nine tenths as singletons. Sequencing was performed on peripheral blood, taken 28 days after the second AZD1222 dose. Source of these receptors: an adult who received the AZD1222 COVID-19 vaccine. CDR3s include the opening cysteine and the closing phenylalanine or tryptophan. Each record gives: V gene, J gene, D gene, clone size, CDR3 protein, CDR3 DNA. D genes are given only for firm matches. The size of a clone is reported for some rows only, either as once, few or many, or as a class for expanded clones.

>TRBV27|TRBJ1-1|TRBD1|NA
CASSPTTGRRTEAFF
TGTGCCAGCAGCCCGACGACAGGGCGGAGAACTGAAGCTTTCTTT
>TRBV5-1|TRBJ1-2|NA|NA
CASSLSRKSFGYTF
TGCGCCAGCAGCTTGTCCCGGAAGTCGTTTGGCTACACCTTC
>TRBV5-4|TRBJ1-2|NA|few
CASSSDGQDGYTF
TGTGCCAGCAGCTCGGACGGTCAGGATGGCTACACCTTC
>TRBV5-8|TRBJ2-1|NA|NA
CASSGSSYNEQFF
TGTGCCAGCAGCGGGAGCTCCTACAATGAGCAGTTCTTC
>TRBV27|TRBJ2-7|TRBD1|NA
CASSLSGTGGYEQYF
TGTGCCAGCAGTTTATCAGGGACAGGGGGCTACGAGCAGTACTTC
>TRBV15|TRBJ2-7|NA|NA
CATSRDQGPYEQYF
TGTGCCACCAGCAGAGACCAGGGACCCTACGAGCAGTACTTC
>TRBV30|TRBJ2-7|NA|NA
CAWSQSYEQYF
TGTGCCTGGAGTCAGAGCTACGAGCAGTACTTC
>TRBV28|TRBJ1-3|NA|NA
CASSLGQNTIYF
TGTGCCAGCAGTTTGGGGCAAAACACCATATATTTT
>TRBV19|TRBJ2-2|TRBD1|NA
CASSPDRDDTGELFF
TGTGCCAGTAGCCCGGACAGGGATGACACCGGGGAGCTGTTTTTT
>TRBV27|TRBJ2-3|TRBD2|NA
CASSAQGLAGGSSTDTQYF
TGTGCCAGCAGTGCACAGGGACTAGCGGGAGGGTCGAGCACAGATACGCAGTATTTT
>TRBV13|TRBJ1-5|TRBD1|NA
CASSSGGYSNQPQHF
TGTGCCAGCAGCTCAGGGGGGTATAGCAATCAGCCCCAGCATTTT
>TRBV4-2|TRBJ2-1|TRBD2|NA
CASSHATSGSYNEQFF
TGTGCCAGCAGCCATGCGACTAGCGGGAGCTACAATGAGCAGTTCTTC
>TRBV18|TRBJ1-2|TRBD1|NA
CASSPRDRGYTF
TGTGCCAGCTCTCCCCGGGACAGGGGCTACACCTTC
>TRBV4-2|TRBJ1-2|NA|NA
CASSPPGHYGYTF
TGTGCCAGCAGCCCCCCCGGACATTATGGCTACACCTTC